The following is a TCR beta chain sequence with its context. Clones were sequenced by immunoSEQ multiplex PCR, and TCRdb holds only the in-frame ones, with some missing. The sample lists under 150,000 clones, roughly 80% occurring once. This CDR3 comprises 15 residues. Germline CDR1 and CDR2: LNHNV and YYDKDF (reference sequence). Trimming left V 3 bases short and J 3 bases short, with 14 bases between. The sample comes from a study of blood T cell repertoires in COVID-19. The TCR comes from a man between 40 and 49 years old with acute COVID-19. Specimen: PBMCs or T cells enriched from blood (not recorded which). This chain connects TRBV15 to TRBJ1-1; D unresolved. CDR3 residues: CATSSERARDTEAFF. CDR3 coding DNA: TGTGCCACCAGCAGCGAGCGGGCGCGGGACACTGAAGCTTTCTTT.